The rows below give T cell receptor beta chains drawn from one sample of a study of shared clonotypes between healthy human individuals. This table comes from immunoSEQ multiplex PCR, and its TCRdb copy is limited to in-frame clones, with some not included. The sample yields 2 million to 2.5 million clones, just over 90% seen once. Sequenced material: naive CD4+ T cells from PBMCs. Source of these receptors: a man aged 18 to 30 in good health. Some clones in this sample may be carry-over from other donors' samples. Both conserved end residues are trimmed from each CDR3. D genes are given only for firm matches. Size is omitted from some rows. Given values are once, few, many or a class for expanded clones.

J gene	clone size	D gene	V gene	CDR3 protein
TRBJ2-7	NA	NA	TRBV30	AWSPPFSYEQY
TRBJ2-5	NA	TRBD2	TRBV5-1	ASGGLAGLQETQY
TRBJ2-5	NA	NA	TRBV5-6	ASSRTGSRGTQY
TRBJ2-7	NA	NA	TRBV30	AWSGPGLEQY
TRBJ1-5	once	NA	TRBV19	ASSNLAGHQPQH
TRBJ2-7	NA	NA	TRBV25-1	ASNRGGSHYEQY
TRBJ2-5	NA	NA	TRBV29-1	SVVVPEETQY
TRBJ2-2	NA	TRBD2	TRBV5-1	ASSIIAGVGTGELF
TRBJ2-5	NA	NA	TRBV21-1	ASSFRDRPFQETQY
TRBJ2-1	NA	TRBD2	TRBV4-2	ASSPLRSGLANNEQF
TRBJ2-7	NA	TRBD1	TRBV28	ASRPTGTGAYEQY
TRBJ1-2	NA	NA	TRBV27	ASSLSLGSGGYGYT
TRBJ1-1	few	TRBD1	TRBV18	ASSMDRGNTEAF
TRBJ2-7	NA	TRBD2	TRBV9	ASSARAGGDEQY
TRBJ2-2	NA	TRBD2	TRBV9	ASSVGLAGNTNTGELF
TRBJ2-1	NA	TRBD2	TRBV6-6	ASSPSGRTYNEQF
TRBJ2-5	NA	TRBD1	TRBV11-3	ASSVGTGGLQETQY
TRBJ2-5	once	TRBD2	TRBV5-4	ASSSTGTRQETQY
TRBJ1-1	NA	NA	TRBV28	ASSPRDGEAF
TRBJ2-1	NA	NA	TRBV15	ATSRDLETPGDNEQF
TRBJ2-1	NA	NA	TRBV27	ASRLANINNEQF
TRBJ2-7	NA	NA	TRBV19	ASSIGGLYEQY
TRBJ1-1	NA	NA	TRBV2	ASSPGNLNTEAF
TRBJ2-3	NA	NA	TRBV7-3	ASSLTRSGTDTQY
TRBJ2-3	NA	NA	TRBV29-1	SVEPLMGADTQY
TRBJ2-7	NA	NA	TRBV7-8	ASSSRQNSYEQY
TRBJ1-2	NA	NA	TRBV29-1	SVMIGNYGYT